This T cell receptor (beta chain) was observed in a study of blood T cell repertoires in COVID-19. The table came from immunoSEQ multiplex PCR; TCRdb's copy has only in-frame clones and leaves some out. The sample has 350,000 to 500,000 clones, around nine tenths seen once. CDR3 length: 17 amino acids. Germline lookup yields CDR1 KGHSH and CDR2 LQKENI. J lost 3 bases, V lost 4 bases, and 11 bases had no gene match. This rearrangement joins TRBV18 to TRBJ2-2; 7 bases line up with TRBD2. The TCR sequence derives from a young woman who had been exposed to COVID-19. Specimen: PBMCs or T cells enriched from blood (not recorded which). The chain's CDR3 is CASSRQSPGGYTGELFF. CDR3 nucleotides: TGTGCCAGCTCACGCCAAAGCCCGGGAGGTTACACCGGGGAGCTGTTTTTT.